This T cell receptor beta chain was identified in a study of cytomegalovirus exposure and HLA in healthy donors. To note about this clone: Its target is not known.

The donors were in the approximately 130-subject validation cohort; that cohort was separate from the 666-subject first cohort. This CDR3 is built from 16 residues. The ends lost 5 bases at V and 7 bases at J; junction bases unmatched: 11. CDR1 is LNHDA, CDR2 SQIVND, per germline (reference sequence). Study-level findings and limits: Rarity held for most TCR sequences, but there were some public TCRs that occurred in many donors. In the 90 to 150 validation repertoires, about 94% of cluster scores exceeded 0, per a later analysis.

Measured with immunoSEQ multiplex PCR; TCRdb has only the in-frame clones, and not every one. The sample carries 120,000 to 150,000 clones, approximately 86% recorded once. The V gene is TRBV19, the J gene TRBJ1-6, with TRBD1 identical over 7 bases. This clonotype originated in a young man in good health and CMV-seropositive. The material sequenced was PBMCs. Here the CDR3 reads CASSVQGGEGNSPLHF. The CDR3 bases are TGTGCCAGTAGTGTTCAAGGGGGCGAGGGGAATTCACCCCTCCACTTT.